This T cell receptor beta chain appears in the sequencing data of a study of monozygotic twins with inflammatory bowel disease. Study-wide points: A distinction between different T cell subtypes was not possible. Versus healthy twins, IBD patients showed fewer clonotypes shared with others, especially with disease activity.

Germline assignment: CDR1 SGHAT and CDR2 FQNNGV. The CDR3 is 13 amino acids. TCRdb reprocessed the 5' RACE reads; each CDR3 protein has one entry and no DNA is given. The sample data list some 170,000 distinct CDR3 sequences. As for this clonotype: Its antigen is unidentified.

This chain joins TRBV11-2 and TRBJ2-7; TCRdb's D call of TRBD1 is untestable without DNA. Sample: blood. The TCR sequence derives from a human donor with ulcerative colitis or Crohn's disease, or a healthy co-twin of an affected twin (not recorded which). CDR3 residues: CASSPGQFYEQYF.